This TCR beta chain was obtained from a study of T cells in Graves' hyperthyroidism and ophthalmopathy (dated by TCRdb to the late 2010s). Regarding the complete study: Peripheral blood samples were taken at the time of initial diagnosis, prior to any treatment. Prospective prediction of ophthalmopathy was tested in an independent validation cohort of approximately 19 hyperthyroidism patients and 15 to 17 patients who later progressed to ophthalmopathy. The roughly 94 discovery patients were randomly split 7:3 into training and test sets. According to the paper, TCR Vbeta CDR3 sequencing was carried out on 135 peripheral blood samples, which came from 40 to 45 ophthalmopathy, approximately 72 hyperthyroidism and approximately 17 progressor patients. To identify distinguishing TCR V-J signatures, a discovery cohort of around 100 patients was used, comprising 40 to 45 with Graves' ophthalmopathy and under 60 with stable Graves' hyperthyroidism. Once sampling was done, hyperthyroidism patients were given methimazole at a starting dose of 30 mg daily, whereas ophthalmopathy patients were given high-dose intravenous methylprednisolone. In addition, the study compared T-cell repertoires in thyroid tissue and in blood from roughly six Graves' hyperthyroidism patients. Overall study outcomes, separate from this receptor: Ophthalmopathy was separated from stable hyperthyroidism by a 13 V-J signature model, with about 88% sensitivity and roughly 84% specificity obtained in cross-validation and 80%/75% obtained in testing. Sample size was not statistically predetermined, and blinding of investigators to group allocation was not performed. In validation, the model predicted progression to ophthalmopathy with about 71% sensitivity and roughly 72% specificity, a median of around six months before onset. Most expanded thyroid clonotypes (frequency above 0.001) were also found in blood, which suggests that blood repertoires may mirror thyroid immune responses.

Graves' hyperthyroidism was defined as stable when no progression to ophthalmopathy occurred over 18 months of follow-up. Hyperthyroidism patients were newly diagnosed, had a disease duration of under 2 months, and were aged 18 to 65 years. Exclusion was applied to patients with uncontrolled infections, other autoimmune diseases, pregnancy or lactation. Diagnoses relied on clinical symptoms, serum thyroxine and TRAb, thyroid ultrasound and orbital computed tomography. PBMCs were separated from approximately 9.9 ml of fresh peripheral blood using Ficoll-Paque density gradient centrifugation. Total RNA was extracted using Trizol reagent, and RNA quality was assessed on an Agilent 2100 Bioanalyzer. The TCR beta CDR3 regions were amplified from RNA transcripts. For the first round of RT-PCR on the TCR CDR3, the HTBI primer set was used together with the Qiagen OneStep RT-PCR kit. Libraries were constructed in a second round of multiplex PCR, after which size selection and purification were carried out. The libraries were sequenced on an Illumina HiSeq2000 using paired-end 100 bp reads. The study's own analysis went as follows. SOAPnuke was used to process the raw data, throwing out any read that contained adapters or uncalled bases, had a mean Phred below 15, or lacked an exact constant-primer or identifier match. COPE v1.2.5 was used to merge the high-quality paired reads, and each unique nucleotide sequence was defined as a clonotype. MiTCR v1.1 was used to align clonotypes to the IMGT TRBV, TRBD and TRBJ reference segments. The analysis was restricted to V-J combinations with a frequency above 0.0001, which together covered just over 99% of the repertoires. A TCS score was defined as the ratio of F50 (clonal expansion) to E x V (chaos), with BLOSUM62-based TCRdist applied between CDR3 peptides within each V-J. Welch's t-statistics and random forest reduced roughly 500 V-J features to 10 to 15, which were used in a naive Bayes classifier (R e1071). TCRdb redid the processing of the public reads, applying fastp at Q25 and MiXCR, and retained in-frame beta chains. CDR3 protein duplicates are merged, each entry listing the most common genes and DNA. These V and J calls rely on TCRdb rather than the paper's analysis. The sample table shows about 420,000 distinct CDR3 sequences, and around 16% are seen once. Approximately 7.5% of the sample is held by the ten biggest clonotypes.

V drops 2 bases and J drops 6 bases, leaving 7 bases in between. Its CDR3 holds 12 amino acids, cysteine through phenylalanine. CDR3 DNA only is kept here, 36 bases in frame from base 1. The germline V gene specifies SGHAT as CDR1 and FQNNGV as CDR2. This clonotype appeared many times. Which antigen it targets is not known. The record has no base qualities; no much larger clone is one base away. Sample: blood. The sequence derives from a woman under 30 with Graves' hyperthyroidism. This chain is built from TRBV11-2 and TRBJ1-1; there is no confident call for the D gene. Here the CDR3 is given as CASSLNTAEAFF. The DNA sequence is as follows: TGTGCCAGCAGCTTAAACACGGCTGAAGCTTTCTTT.